These 32 T cell receptor beta chains originate from one sample sequenced in a study of somatic mutations in cytotoxic T cells in rheumatoid arthritis. Using immunoSEQ multiplex PCR, the repertoire was profiled, and TCRdb retains in-frame clones only, with some absent. Among fewer than 15,000 clones, 60% to 75% were seen once, and the ten largest hold over 9.5%. Sequencing was performed on CD8+ T cells sorted from blood. The receptors stem from an adult with rheumatoid arthritis.

A few counts support this clone. The chain uses TRBV5-1 and TRBJ1-6, with D possibly matching TRBD1 (6 bases). Germline V lookup: CDR1 SGHRS, CDR2 YFSETQ. The CDR3 totals 16 residues. V was shortened by 7 bases and J by 10 bases, with 24 bases between the two germline ends. CDR3 nucleotides: TGCGCCAGCCGCCGTGGGGAAGGGGAAAGGGGGTCACCCCTCCACTTT. Its translation: CASRRGEGERGSPLHF.

In its sample, this clone was seen once. The chain uses TRBV7-8 and TRBJ2-7; no reliable D call. V was cut by 2 bases and J by 1 base, with 6 bases left in between. In germline, CDR1 is SGHVS, CDR2 FQNEAQ. The CDR3 contains 13 residues. CDR3: CASSLQESYEQYF. The CDR3 nucleotides read TGTGCCAGCAGCTTACAGGAATCCTACGAGCAGTACTTC.

The chain carries TRBV14 and TRBJ2-3; possible D gene TRBD2, 5 bases. Trimming took off 4 bases at V and 7 bases at J, with 9 bases between the two ends. In germline, CDR1 is SGHDN, CDR2 FVKESK. The CDR3 runs 12 residues. In DNA form, the CDR3 reads TGTGCCAGCAGCCGCCCCGGGAATACGCAGTATTTT. It is translated as CASSRPGNTQYF. The whole variable domain, remainder taken from reference TRBV14 and TRBJ2-3, is EAGVTQFPSHSVIEKGQTVTLRCDPISGHDNLYWYRRVMGKEIKFLLHFVKESKQDESGMPNNRFLAERTGGTYSTLKVQPAELEDSGVYFCASSRPGNTQYFGPGTRLTVL.

This clone occurred a few times. The genes are TRBV19 and TRBJ1-2; D not resolved. The ends were cut back, 8 bases at V and 4 bases at J, with 14 bases in the middle. Germline-derived CDR1 and CDR2 are LNHDA and SQIVND (reference sequence). This CDR3 has 13 residues. In DNA, the CDR3 is TGTGCCAGTCGTGAGGACTACTCCTATGGCTACACCTTC. It specifies CASREDYSYGYTF.

The chain is built from TRBV27 and TRBJ2-4, with D tentatively TRBD1 (6 bases). V was cut by 6 bases and J by 2 bases, with 26 bases left in between. This CDR3 region has 19 residues. The germline V gene encodes CDR1 MNHEY and CDR2 SMNVEV (reference sequence). Here the CDR3 DNA reads TGTGCCAGCAGACTAAAAGGAGGCACAGGGATATCTACCAAAAACATTCAGTACTTC. This translates into CASRLKGGTGISTKNIQYF.

This chain links TRBV9 with TRBJ2-3; a possible D gene is TRBD2 (6 bases). CDR1 and CDR2 from the germline V gene are SGDLS and YYNGEE. V was cut by 4 bases and J by 0 bases, with 15 bases left in between. This CDR3 is 16 amino acids long. The CDR3 spells CASSPQRAYSTDTQYF. The CDR3 DNA reads TGTGCCAGCAGCCCCCAGCGGGCCTATAGCACAGATACGCAGTATTTT. The full variable domain, with the rest looked up from reference TRBV9 and TRBJ2-3, is DSGVTQTPKHLITATGQRVTLRCSPRSGDLSVYWYQQSLDQGLQFLIQYYNGEERAKGNILERFSAQQFPDLHSELNLSSLELGDSALYFCASSPQRAYSTDTQYFGPGTRLTVL.

This clone ranks as large. V is TRBV7-3 and J is TRBJ2-3; D is uncertain. V lost 1 base to trimming and J lost 4 bases, with 9 bases between them. The CDR3 is 14 amino acids. Germline CDR1 SGHTA, CDR2 FQGTGA. CDR3 in DNA: TGTGCCAGCAGCTTAAGTGGATTATCAGATACGCAGTATTTT. Translating gives CASSLSGLSDTQYF. The variable domain in full, completed from reference TRBV7-3 and TRBJ2-3, reads GAGVSQTPSNKVTEKGKYVELRCDPISGHTALYWYRQSLGQGPEFLIYFQGTGAADDSGLPNDRFFAVRPEGSVSTLKIQRTERGDSAVYLCASSLSGLSDTQYFGPGTRLTVL.

The V gene is TRBV27, the J gene TRBJ1-6; a weak D match, TRBD1 (6 bases). This CDR3 is built from 14 residues. The V and J ends lost 8 bases and 9 bases respectively, with 17 bases between them. CDR1 and CDR2 from the germline V gene are MNHEY and SMNVEV (reference sequence). DNA of the CDR3: TGTGCCAGCCTCCCTGGGGGGCTTGGTTCACCCCTCCACTTT. This codes for CASLPGGLGSPLHF.

The chain employs TRBV27 and TRBJ2-7, with a tentative D call TRBD2 (5 bases). The CDR3 has 13 amino acids. Germline CDR1 reads MNHEY; CDR2 reads SMNVEV (reference sequence). The germline V and J ends were trimmed by 5 bases and 3 bases, with 11 bases remaining between them. The CDR3 region is CASSLLEGYEQYF. As DNA, the CDR3 is TGTGCCAGCAGTCTCCTTGAGGGCTACGAGCAGTACTTC.

This rearrangement joins TRBV7-2 to TRBJ2-1, with 11 bases lining up with TRBD2. The ends lost 5 bases at V and 12 bases at J; junction bases unmatched: 12. The V gene's germline CDR1 is SGHTA and CDR2 FQGNSA. The CDR3 length is 15 residues. CDR3 in DNA: TGTGCCAGCAGCCCCTGGTTAGCGGGGGGGCCTGGGCAGTTCTTC. Its translation: CASSPWLAGGPGQFF.

CDR3 loop: CASTVAGGLHEQYF. The CDR3 DNA reads as TGCGCCAGCACCGTAGCGGGGGGGCTTCACGAGCAGTACTTC. The chain recombines TRBV5-1 with TRBJ2-7; TRBD2 agrees at 11 bases. The V segment lost 6 bases and the J segment 5 bases; nucleotides outside the gene matches: 7. The germline V gene encodes CDR1 SGHRS and CDR2 YFSETQ. The CDR3 extends over 14 amino acids.

CDR3 bases: TGTGCCAGCAGTCAGACCGGGACAGGGTTTTTAGGCTCCTACGAGCAGTACTTC. This encodes CASSQTGTGFLGSYEQYF. V usage is TRBV25-1 and J usage is TRBJ2-7; 9 bases align to TRBD1. V was clipped by 5 bases and J by 0 bases; unmatched bases: 14. The CDR3 extends over 18 amino acids. Germline CDR1 reads MGHDK; CDR2 reads SYGVNS.

The chain carries TRBV6-6 and TRBJ2-5; TRBD2 agrees at 7 bases. V was clipped by 7 bases and J by 0 bases; unmatched bases: 5. The germline CDR1 and CDR2 sequences are MNHNY and SVGAGI (reference sequence). The CDR3 contains 14 residues. The CDR3 coding sequence is TGTGCCAGCACCCCCGGGGGGTACCAAGAGACCCAGTACTTC. Protein: CASTPGGYQETQYF.

The chain joins TRBV25-1 to TRBJ1-2, with D perhaps matching TRBD1 (6 bases). In germline, CDR1 is MGHDK, CDR2 SYGVNS. Trimming shortened V by 5 bases and J by 5 bases, and 15 bases separated the two germline ends. The CDR3 totals 14 residues. This chain's CDR3 is CASSPRGGAYGYTF. For the CDR3, the DNA is TGTGCCAGCAGTCCCCGAGGGGGGGCTTATGGCTACACCTTC.

The rearrangement links TRBV13 to TRBJ2-3, with TRBD2 matching 13 bases. The CDR3 length is 18 residues. Per the germline V gene, CDR1 is PRHDT and CDR2 is FYEKMQ (reference sequence). V shed 5 bases, J shed 2 bases, and the junction held 10 bases outside the gene matches. CDR3 sequence: CASSITGTSGAPTDTQYF. The CDR3 nucleotides read TGTGCCAGCAGCATTACCGGGACTAGCGGGGCCCCCACAGATACGCAGTATTTT.

This chain uses TRBV27 with TRBJ1-2, with D possibly TRBD1 on 5 matching bases. V lost 6 bases to trimming and J lost 5 bases, with 10 bases between them. The CDR3 totals 12 residues. Germline V gene lookup returns CDR1 MNHEY and CDR2 SMNVEV (reference sequence). DNA of the CDR3: TGTGCCAGCAGCCAGGGAGGGTATGGCTACACCTTC. The encoded protein is CASSQGGYGYTF.

The gene calls are TRBV13 and TRBJ2-7; D might be TRBD1 (5 bases). The germline V gene encodes CDR1 PRHDT and CDR2 FYEKMQ (reference sequence). The CDR3 contains 14 residues. Trimming removed 0 bases from V and 2 bases from J, with 8 bases in between. CDR3 DNA: TGTGCCAGCAGCTTAGGAACAGGTCCCTACGAGCAGTACTTC. Translating it yields CASSLGTGPYEQYF.

A few counts support this clone. This chain joins TRBV25-1 and TRBJ2-5, with 10 positions matching TRBD2. The CDR3 contains 15 residues. With 3 bases clipped from V and 1 base from J, the junction kept 2 bases outside the gene matches. The V gene's germline CDR1 is MGHDK and CDR2 SYGVNS. The CDR3 loop reads CASSDRTSGQETQYF. The DNA of the CDR3 is TGTGCCAGCAGTGATAGGACTAGCGGCCAAGAGACCCAGTACTTC.

The CDR3 sequence is CASSDTEEETQYF. CDR3 bases: TGTGCCAGCAGTGACACAGAGGAAGAGACCCAGTACTTC. This chain uses TRBV2 with TRBJ2-5, with unresolved D. The V gene's germline CDR1 is SNHLY and CDR2 FYNNEI. The ends were cut back, 3 bases at V and 3 bases at J, with 8 bases in the middle. The CDR3 has 13 residues.

This clone is medium-sized by share. This chain uses TRBV6-1 with TRBJ1-1; D unclear. The CDR3 length is 10 residues. Per germline, CDR1 MNHNS and CDR2 SASEGT. Trimming removed 3 bases at V and 8 bases at J, with 4 bases between. In DNA, the CDR3 is TGTGCCAGCAGTGATTGGGAAGCTTTCTTT. Translated, it gives CASSDWEAFF.

V usage is TRBV7-2 and J usage is TRBJ1-2, with 11 bases matching TRBD1. Germline CDR1 and CDR2: SGHTA and FQGNSA. The CDR3 sequence is 14 residues long. V lost 5 bases, J lost 5 bases, and 4 bases stayed unmatched. CDR3 nucleotides: TGTGCCAGCAGCACCGGGACAGGGGGTTATGGCTACACCTTC. It yields the protein CASSTGTGGYGYTF.

This rearrangement joins TRBV27 to TRBJ2-7; D is unclear. The CDR3 covers 12 residues. With 8 bases removed from V and 6 bases from J, the gap between germline ends came to 14 bases. CDR1 is MNHEY and CDR2 is SMNVEV in the germline V gene (reference sequence). The CDR3 DNA sequence: TGTGCCAGCGGGTCCCCCGGCACCGAGCAGTACTTC. It is translated as CASGSPGTEQYF.

V usage is TRBV5-6 and J usage is TRBJ2-7, with D possibly matching TRBD1 (6 bases). The germline V and J ends were trimmed by 1 base and 9 bases, with 23 bases remaining between them. This CDR3 region has 16 residues. CDR1 is SGHDT and CDR2 is YYEEEE in the germline V gene. The CDR3 bases are TGTGCCAGCAGCTTGAGAGGGGGTGTATCCTCGGTGCCGCAGTACTTC. It specifies CASSLRGGVSSVPQYF. The full variable domain, completed using reference TRBV5-6 and TRBJ2-7, is DAGVTQSPTHLIKTRGQQVTLRCSPKSGHDTVSWYQQALGQGPQFIFQYYEEEERQRGNFPDRFSGHQFPNYSSELNVNALLLGDSALYLCASSLRGGVSSVPQYFGPGTRLTVT.

The chain has TRBV19 and TRBJ1-1, with TRBD1 as a possible D gene (5 bases). Germline V gene lookup returns CDR1 LNHDA and CDR2 SQIVND (reference sequence). V lost 7 bases, J lost 1 base, and 13 bases lay in between. The CDR3 has 14 residues. The CDR3 DNA reads as TGTGCCAGTAAGGACCGCGGGGGGAACACTGAAGCTTTCTTT. Translation gives CASKDRGGNTEAFF. The full variable domain, with the rest looked up from reference TRBV19 and TRBJ1-1, is DGGITQSPKYLFRKEGQNVTLSCEQNLNHDAMYWYRQDPGQGLRLIYYSQIVNDFQKGDIAEGYSVSREKKESFPLTVTSAQKNPTAFYLCASKDRGGNTEAFFGQGTRLTVV.

The chain has TRBV9 and TRBJ2-5, with D possibly TRBD2 on 5 matching bases. The V and J ends lost 7 bases and 5 bases respectively, with 12 bases between them. The CDR3 length is 12 residues. CDR1 and CDR2 (germline): SGDLS, YYNGEE. CDR3 DNA sequence: TGTGCCAGCTCCGGACTCCATGAGACCCAGTACTTC. Protein: CASSGLHETQYF.

V usage is TRBV7-9 and J usage is TRBJ2-5, with D maybe TRBD2 (5 bases). V shed 5 bases and J shed 1 base, with 14 bases lying between them. Germline CDR1 SEHNR, CDR2 FQNEAQ (reference sequence). The CDR3 extends over 15 amino acids. The CDR3 DNA reads as TGTGCCAGCAGCACTTCGGGGAGCACCCAAGAGACCCAGTACTTC. Amino acids: CASSTSGSTQETQYF.

The chain couples TRBV14 to TRBJ2-1, with D perhaps matching TRBD1 or TRBD2 (5 bases each). V lost 4 bases and J lost 1, with 14 bases in between. The germline V gene has CDR1 SGHDN and CDR2 FVKESK. The CDR3 is 16 amino acids. The CDR3 sequence: CASSRKGIASYNEQFF. The DNA for the CDR3 is TGTGCCAGCAGCCGTAAGGGGATAGCGTCCTACAATGAGCAGTTCTTC.

DNA of the CDR3: TGCGCCAGCAGCTTGGAGCCGCCTGACACTGAAGCTTTCTTT. Encoded protein: CASSLEPPDTEAFF. V gene TRBV5-1 combines with J gene TRBJ1-1; D call uncertain. Germline-derived CDR1 and CDR2 are SGHRS and YFSETQ. There are 14 residues in the CDR3. Trimming removed 0 bases from V and 3 bases from J, with 9 bases in between.

The chain joins TRBV27 to TRBJ1-5, with D hard to call. V shed 5 bases and J shed 1 base, with 6 bases lying between them. The V gene's germline CDR1 is MNHEY and CDR2 SMNVEV (reference sequence). The CDR3 is made up of 13 amino acids. The CDR3 reads CASSAGSNQPQHF. CDR3 in DNA: TGTGCCAGCAGTGCGGGGAGCAATCAGCCCCAGCATTTT.

The V gene is TRBV19, the J gene TRBJ2-7, with 8 bases identical to TRBD1. The CDR3 length is 14 residues. The ends lost 5 bases at V and 3 bases at J; junction bases unmatched: 6. Germline V gene data show CDR1 as LNHDA and CDR2 as SQIVND (reference sequence). The CDR3 DNA follows: TGTGCCAGTAGTCCGGGACAGGTGGACTACGAGCAGTACTTC. It is translated as CASSPGQVDYEQYF.

This clone was counted between two and nine times. The chain couples TRBV29-1 to TRBJ1-1, with D maybe TRBD1 (5 bases). V was shortened by 7 bases and J by 2 bases, with 14 bases between the two germline ends. Germline lookup yields CDR1 SQVTM and CDR2 ANQGSEA. CDR3 size: 13 residues. The CDR3 DNA sequence: TGCAGCGCCCTTCCGGGACCTAACACTGAAGCTTTCTTT. Its translation is CSALPGPNTEAFF.

This clone has more than one count but fewer than ten. The chain is built from TRBV6-6 and TRBJ1-2; D gene ambiguous. V was trimmed by 6 bases and J by 4 bases, leaving 15 bases between them. Germline assignment: CDR1 MNHNY and CDR2 SVGAGI (reference sequence). The CDR3 loop spans 14 amino acids. The CDR3 nucleotides read TGTGCCAGCAGCCGAACCATGGATTCCTATGGCTACACCTTC. It yields the protein CASSRTMDSYGYTF.